The clone carrying this T cell receptor (beta chain) was counted only a few times. Antigen specificity is unknown. The source of the sample is a study of metastatic and nonmetastatic thyroid tumors. The study's findings and limits: Benign nodules were reported to have significantly lower TCR beta diversity than malignant thyroid tumors, in blood and tumor.

The CDR3 covers 13 residues. Trimming removed 10 bases at V and 5 bases at J, with 17 bases between. Germline V gene lookup returns CDR1 MNHNS and CDR2 SASEGT. All patients reached thyroid surgery having received no treatment beforehand. TCRdb re-called clones via MiXCR from the PCR reads. The sample records about 62,000 clones, less than 5% being singletons. V gene TRBV6-1 combines with J gene TRBJ1-2, with D possibly being TRBD1 (6 bases). The source material was blood. The receptor's source is a female donor with papillary thyroid cancer or a benign thyroid nodule (not recorded which). Some clones in this sample may be carry-over from other donors' samples. The CDR3 bases are TGTGCCACCTCCAGCAGGGGCGGGTATGGCTACACCTTC. Amino acids: CATSSRGGYGYTF.